This T cell receptor beta chain was documented in a study of cytomegalovirus exposure and HLA in healthy donors (dated by TCRdb to 2015 to 2018). Regarding the complete study: According to a later analysis, one platform produced both the roughly 120 validation repertoires and the 666 repertoires of the first cohort. The study combined high-throughput TCR immunosequencing, statistical association of individual TCRs with disease status, and machine learning to predict cytomegalovirus infection status. The study aimed to test whether signatures of past pathogen exposure could be identified by cataloging public T cell receptors. In addition to the first cohort of 666 subjects, a separate validation cohort of 100 to 150 different subjects was used. Points the paper makes about the study in general: All 120 or so repertoires were used to score co-occurrence in the validation cohort in a later analysis, because that analysis had no HLA typing for the cohort. In vitro tests confirmed that a few of the cytomegalovirus-associated TCR beta chains recognize cytomegalovirus antigens. According to the authors, the approach could potentially be generalized to other disease states and immunological phenotypes. Across donors, most TCR sequences were observed very rarely, whereas some public TCRs were present in many individuals. The study listed 150 to 200 TCR beta chains as associated with cytomegalovirus. A later analysis found that TCRs clustered in the first cohort also tended to co-occur in the 130 or so validation repertoires, with approximately 95% of cluster scores above 0. In both the original and validation cohorts, the classifier was reported to diagnose cytomegalovirus status with high specificity and sensitivity.

This clone was seen just once. The target of this receptor is not known. No base quality values were provided; no much bigger clone lies one nucleotide off. Separate from the roughly 700-subject first cohort, the validation cohort of about 120 subjects was the group to which the donors belonged. The germline V gene encodes CDR1 SGHTS and CDR2 YDEGEE. V is pared back by 3 bases and J by 0 bases, with 12 bases lying between the germline termini. The CDR3 spans 15 residues, from the cysteine through the phenylalanine. The retained sequence is limited to the CDR3, 45 bases, with the frame set at the first base. Preparation of the library involved the immunoSEQ multiplex PCR assay. From the authors' description of their analysis: A statistical classification framework was developed to diagnose cytomegalovirus status using the catalog of TCR beta chain sequences. TCRdb took this table from immuneACCESS and kept in-frame rearrangements with V and J called. Such tables lack part of the clones; where checked against another copy, unresolved V genes explain under half of the gap, and the rest is unexplained. V and J calls and clone size are those listed in that table; D and trimming were worked out from the DNA. For this sample the table gives tens of thousands of clones, of which over 85% were detected only once. The ten most abundant clones make up about 4.1% of the sample.

The rearranged segments are TRBV5-8 and TRBJ2-5, with TRBD2 tentatively as D gene (5 bases match). This TCR was sampled from a man aged 18 to 29 in good health and CMV-seropositive. The material sequenced was PBMCs. The sequence in DNA is TGTGCCAGCAGCTGGGGAGTGGGGTACCAAGAGACCCAGTACTTC. This gives the protein CASSWGVGYQETQYF.